This T cell receptor beta chain was sequenced for a study of T cells in Graves' hyperthyroidism and ophthalmopathy. Study results and caveats: Most expanded thyroid clonotypes above 0.001 recurred in blood. Separating ophthalmopathy from stable hyperthyroidism was achieved by a 13 V-J model.

This clonotype appeared many times. Its matching antigen is unknown. There were TCR beta CDR3 regions amplified from RNA transcripts. RT-PCR in the first round (using the HTBI primer set) targeted the TCR CDR3. TCRdb re-called the multiplex PCR reads through MiXCR, storing one row per CDR3 protein. This sample has under 400,000 distinct CDR3 sequences, with 20% to 25% found just once. The CDR3 length is 13 residues. Germline V lookup: CDR1 SNHLY, CDR2 FYNNEI. V was clipped by 1 base and J by 0 bases, with 3 bases between them. The sample taken for sequencing was blood. The receptor comes from a woman aged 45-60 years with Graves' hyperthyroidism. The chain carries TRBV2 and TRBJ1-1; D is uncertain. The CDR3 bases are TGTGCCAGCAGTGAAGAGATGAACACTGAAGCTTTCTTT. This encodes CASSEEMNTEAFF.